Listed below are T cell receptor beta chains from one sample, sequenced in a study of blood T cell repertoires in COVID-19. The protocol was immunoSEQ multiplex PCR, while the TCRdb copy is restricted to in-frame clones and leaves out a portion. The table shows about 120,000 clones, with over 70% occurring only once. Sequencing input: peripheral blood. All receptors derive from a woman aged 70-85 years with acute or convalescent COVID-19. Both conserved end residues are part of each CDR3. A D gene is named only where the DNA matches it firmly. Clone size appears in some rows only: once, few, many, or a class for an expanded clone.

clone size: .; J gene: TRBJ1-5; D gene: TRBD1; V gene: TRBV5-5; CDR3 protein: CASSLGLDRALNQPQHF; CDR3 DNA: TGTGCCAGCAGCTTAGGACTGGACAGGGCACTTAATCAGCCCCAGCATTTT
clone size: .; J gene: TRBJ1-3; D gene: .; V gene: TRBV28; CDR3 protein: CASRVDSSSGNTIYF; CDR3 DNA: TGTGCCAGCAGGGTAGACAGTTCCTCTGGAAACACCATATATTTT
clone size: .; J gene: TRBJ1-3; D gene: .; V gene: TRBV6-5; CDR3 protein: CASSYEAIGNTIYF; CDR3 DNA: TGTGCCAGCAGTTACGAAGCCATCGGAAACACCATATATTTT
clone size: .; J gene: TRBJ1-2; D gene: .; V gene: TRBV3-1/TRBV3-2; CDR3 protein: CASSQGYRDYGYTF; CDR3 DNA: TGTGCCAGCAGCCAAGGGTACAGAGACTATGGCTACACCTTC
clone size: .; J gene: TRBJ2-1; D gene: TRBD1; V gene: TRBV28; CDR3 protein: CASSWTGTYNEQFF; CDR3 DNA: TGTGCCAGCAGTTGGACAGGGACCTACAATGAGCAGTTCTTC
clone size: .; J gene: TRBJ1-5; D gene: TRBD1; V gene: TRBV28; CDR3 protein: CASRQVTGVSNQPQHF; CDR3 DNA: TGTGCCAGCAGGCAGGTGACAGGGGTCAGCAATCAGCCCCAGCATTTT
clone size: .; J gene: TRBJ2-3; D gene: .; V gene: TRBV5-1; CDR3 protein: CASVTGLRLGAGTDTQYF; CDR3 DNA: TGCGCCAGCGTCACGGGCCTGAGACTGGGGGCAGGCACAGATACGCAGTATTTT
clone size: .; J gene: TRBJ1-2; D gene: .; V gene: TRBV21-1; CDR3 protein: CASIAEPGTGRFNYGYTF; CDR3 DNA: TGTGCCAGCATCGCAGAACCCGGGACAGGTCGTTTTAACTATGGCTACACCTTC
clone size: .; J gene: TRBJ2-1; D gene: .; V gene: TRBV5-4; CDR3 protein: CASSSKTVARNEQFF; CDR3 DNA: TGTGCCAGCAGCTCCAAAACGGTAGCGCGCAATGAGCAGTTCTTC
clone size: once; J gene: TRBJ2-5; D gene: TRBD1; V gene: TRBV24-1; CDR3 protein: CATSDSGTGRETQYF; CDR3 DNA: TGTGCCACCAGTGACTCCGGGACAGGGAGAGAGACCCAGTACTTC
clone size: few; J gene: TRBJ1-5; D gene: .; V gene: TRBV28; CDR3 protein: CASSHVRGLNQPQHF; CDR3 DNA: TGTGCCAGCAGCCACGTTAGGGGCCTAAATCAGCCCCAGCATTTT
clone size: .; J gene: TRBJ1-2; D gene: TRBD1; V gene: TRBV19; CDR3 protein: CASSRTGQGGYTF; CDR3 DNA: TGTGCCAGTAGCCGGACAGGTCAAGGTGGCTACACCTTC
clone size: .; J gene: TRBJ2-7; D gene: .; V gene: TRBV12-3/TRBV12-4; CDR3 protein: CASSTAVYEQYF; CDR3 DNA: TGTGCCAGCAGCACAGCCGTCTACGAGCAGTACTTC
clone size: .; J gene: TRBJ1-2; D gene: TRBD1; V gene: TRBV19; CDR3 protein: CASTTTRTGSYGYTF; CDR3 DNA: TGTGCCAGTACCACTACCCGGACAGGTTCATATGGCTACACCTTC
clone size: .; J gene: TRBJ2-3; D gene: TRBD2; V gene: TRBV3-1/TRBV3-2; CDR3 protein: CASSQGDSGVTDTQYF; CDR3 DNA: TGTGCCAGCAGCCAAGGGGATAGCGGGGTCACAGATACGCAGTATTTT
clone size: .; J gene: TRBJ2-5; D gene: .; V gene: TRBV19; CDR3 protein: CASSIGTSREETQYF; CDR3 DNA: TGTGCCAGTAGTATAGGCACATCGCGGGAAGAGACCCAGTACTTC
clone size: .; J gene: TRBJ1-1; D gene: .; V gene: TRBV6-5; CDR3 protein: CASSAPPGGTEAFF; CDR3 DNA: TGTGCCAGCAGCGCCCCGCCGGGTGGTACTGAAGCTTTCTTT
clone size: .; J gene: TRBJ2-3; D gene: TRBD2; V gene: TRBV5-1; CDR3 protein: CASSLGVAGADTQYF; CDR3 DNA: TGCGCCAGCAGCTTGGGGGTAGCGGGGGCGGATACGCAGTATTTT
clone size: .; J gene: TRBJ2-5; D gene: TRBD2; V gene: TRBV5-4; CDR3 protein: CASSVTSGGPPPQYF; CDR3 DNA: TGTGCCAGCAGCGTCACTAGCGGGGGCCCACCCCCCCAGTACTTC
clone size: .; J gene: TRBJ1-5; D gene: .; V gene: TRBV19; CDR3 protein: CASSIGGNQPQHF; CDR3 DNA: TGTGCCAGTAGTATCGGGGGGAATCAGCCCCAGCATTTT
clone size: .; J gene: TRBJ1-6; D gene: .; V gene: TRBV7-9; CDR3 protein: CASSSRLGLSSYNSPLHF; CDR3 DNA: TGTGCCAGCAGCTCCAGATTGGGACTGAGCTCCTATAATTCACCCCTCCACTTT
clone size: .; J gene: TRBJ2-3; D gene: TRBD1; V gene: TRBV3-1/TRBV3-2; CDR3 protein: CASSQPGQGGYTDTQYF; CDR3 DNA: TGTGCCAGCAGCCAGCCCGGACAGGGGGGGTACACAGATACGCAGTATTTT
clone size: .; J gene: TRBJ2-1; D gene: .; V gene: TRBV9; CDR3 protein: CASSVAELVQNEQFF; CDR3 DNA: TGTGCCAGCAGCGTAGCCGAACTAGTCCAGAATGAGCAGTTCTTC
clone size: .; J gene: TRBJ2-5; D gene: .; V gene: TRBV10-3; CDR3 protein: CAISGTPQETQYF; CDR3 DNA: TGTGCCATCAGTGGCACTCCCCAAGAGACCCAGTACTTC
clone size: .; J gene: TRBJ1-2; D gene: TRBD1; V gene: TRBV12-3/TRBV12-4; CDR3 protein: CASSLGQDYGYTF; CDR3 DNA: TGTGCCAGCAGTTTGGGACAGGACTATGGCTACACCTTC
clone size: .; J gene: TRBJ2-7; D gene: .; V gene: TRBV28; CDR3 protein: CASSPGGAGDHEQYF; CDR3 DNA: TGTGCCAGCAGTCCCGGGGGTGCGGGTGACCACGAGCAGTACTTC
clone size: .; J gene: TRBJ1-1; D gene: TRBD1; V gene: TRBV10-2; CDR3 protein: CASGDDRVGFGAFF; CDR3 DNA: TGCGCCAGCGGAGACGACAGGGTCGGATTTGGGGCTTTCTTT
clone size: few; J gene: TRBJ2-7; D gene: .; V gene: TRBV9; CDR3 protein: CASSTGGPGEQYF; CDR3 DNA: TGTGCCAGCAGCACCGGAGGCCCCGGCGAGCAGTACTTC
clone size: once; J gene: TRBJ2-2; D gene: TRBD1; V gene: TRBV2; CDR3 protein: CASSGRGLNTGELFF; CDR3 DNA: TGTGCCAGCAGTGGCAGGGGGCTTAACACCGGGGAGCTGTTTTTT
clone size: .; J gene: TRBJ2-4; D gene: TRBD1; V gene: TRBV7-9; CDR3 protein: CASSLARTGLGIQYF; CDR3 DNA: TGTGCCAGCAGCTTAGCCCGGACAGGGTTGGGCATTCAGTACTTC
clone size: .; J gene: TRBJ2-7; D gene: TRBD2; V gene: TRBV3-1/TRBV3-2; CDR3 protein: CASSQTSGGSYEQYF; CDR3 DNA: TGTGCCAGCAGCCAAACTAGCGGGGGTTCCTACGAGCAGTACTTC
clone size: few; J gene: TRBJ1-1; D gene: TRBD1; V gene: TRBV28; CDR3 protein: CASSRTQGAREAFF; CDR3 DNA: TGTGCCAGCAGTAGAACTCAGGGGGCGCGGGAAGCTTTCTTT
clone size: .; J gene: TRBJ2-7; D gene: .; V gene: TRBV29-1; CDR3 protein: CSVRGSSSYEQYF; CDR3 DNA: TGCAGCGTTCGGGGGTCGAGCTCCTACGAGCAGTACTTC
clone size: .; J gene: TRBJ1-5; D gene: .; V gene: TRBV2; CDR3 protein: CASSEGQGNQPQHF; CDR3 DNA: TGTGCCAGCAGTGAAGGACAGGGCAATCAGCCCCAGCATTTT
clone size: once; J gene: TRBJ2-7; D gene: TRBD1; V gene: TRBV9; CDR3 protein: CASAMAMDRGGEQYF; CDR3 DNA: TGTGCCAGCGCCATGGCGATGGACAGGGGCGGCGAGCAGTACTTC
clone size: .; J gene: TRBJ2-7; D gene: TRBD1; V gene: TRBV6-5; CDR3 protein: CASSPGTDYEQYF; CDR3 DNA: TGTGCCAGCAGCCCCGGGACAGACTACGAGCAGTACTTC